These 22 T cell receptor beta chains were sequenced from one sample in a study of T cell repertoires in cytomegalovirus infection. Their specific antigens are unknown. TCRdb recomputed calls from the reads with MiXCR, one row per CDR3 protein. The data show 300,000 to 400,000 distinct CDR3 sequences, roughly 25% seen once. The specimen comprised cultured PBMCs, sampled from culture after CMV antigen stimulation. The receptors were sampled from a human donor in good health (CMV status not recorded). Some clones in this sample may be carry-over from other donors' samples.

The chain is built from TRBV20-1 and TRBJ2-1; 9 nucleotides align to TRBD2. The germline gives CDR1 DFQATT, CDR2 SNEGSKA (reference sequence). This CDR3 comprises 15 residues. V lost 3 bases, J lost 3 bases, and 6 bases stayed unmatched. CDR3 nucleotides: TGCAGTGCTAGTGTGGCTAGCGGGATCTACAATGAGCAGTTCTTC. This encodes CSASVASGIYNEQFF.

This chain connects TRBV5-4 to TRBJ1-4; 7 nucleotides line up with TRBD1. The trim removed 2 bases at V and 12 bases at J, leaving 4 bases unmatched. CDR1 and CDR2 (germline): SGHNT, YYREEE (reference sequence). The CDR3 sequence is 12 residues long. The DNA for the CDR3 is TGTGCCAGCAGCTTACAGGGGTACGAACTGTTTTTT. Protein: CASSLQGYELFF. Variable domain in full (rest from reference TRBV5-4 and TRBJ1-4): ETGVTQSPTHLIKTRGQQVTLRCSSQSGHNTVSWYQQALGQGPQFIFQYYREEENGRGNFPPRFSGLQFPNYSSELNVNALELDDSALYLCASSLQGYELFFGSGTQLSVL.

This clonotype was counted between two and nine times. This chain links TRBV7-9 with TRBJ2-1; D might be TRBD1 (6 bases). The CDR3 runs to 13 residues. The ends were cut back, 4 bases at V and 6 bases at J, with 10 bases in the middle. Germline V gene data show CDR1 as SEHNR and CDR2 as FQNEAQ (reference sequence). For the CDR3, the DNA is TGTGCCAGCAGCTCCGAGGGGGTCAATGAGCAGTTCTTC. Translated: CASSSEGVNEQFF.

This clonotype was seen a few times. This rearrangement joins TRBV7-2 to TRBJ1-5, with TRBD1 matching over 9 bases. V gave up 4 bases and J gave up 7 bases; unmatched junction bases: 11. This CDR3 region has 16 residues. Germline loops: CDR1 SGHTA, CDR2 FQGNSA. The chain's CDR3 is CASSSPSDRGKQPQHF. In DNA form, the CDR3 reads TGTGCCAGCAGCTCACCCTCGGACAGGGGAAAGCAGCCCCAGCATTTT.

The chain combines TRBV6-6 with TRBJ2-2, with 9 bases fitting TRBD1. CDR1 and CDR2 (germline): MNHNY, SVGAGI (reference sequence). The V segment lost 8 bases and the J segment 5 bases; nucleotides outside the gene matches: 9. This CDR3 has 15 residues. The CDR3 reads CASEGDRVLTGELFF. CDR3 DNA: TGTGCCAGCGAGGGGGACAGGGTATTGACCGGGGAGCTGTTTTTT.

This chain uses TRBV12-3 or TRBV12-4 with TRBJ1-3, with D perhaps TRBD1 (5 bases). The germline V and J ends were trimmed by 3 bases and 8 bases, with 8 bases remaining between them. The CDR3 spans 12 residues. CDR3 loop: CASSFWGDTIYF. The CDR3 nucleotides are TGTGCCAGCAGTTTCTGGGGGGACACCATATATTTT.

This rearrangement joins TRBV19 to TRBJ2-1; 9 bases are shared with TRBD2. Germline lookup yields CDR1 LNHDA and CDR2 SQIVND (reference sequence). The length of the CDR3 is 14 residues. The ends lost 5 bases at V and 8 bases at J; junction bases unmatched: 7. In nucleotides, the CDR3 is TGTGCCAGTAGTCCCGGGACTAGCCTGGATGAGCAGTTCTTC. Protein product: CASSPGTSLDEQFF.

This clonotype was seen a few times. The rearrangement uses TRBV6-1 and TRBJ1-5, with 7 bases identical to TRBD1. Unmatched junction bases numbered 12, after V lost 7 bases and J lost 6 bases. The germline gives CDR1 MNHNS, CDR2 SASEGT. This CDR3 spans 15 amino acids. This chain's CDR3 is CASNPRQGGVQPQHF. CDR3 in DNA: TGTGCCAGCAACCCTCGACAGGGTGGGGTTCAGCCCCAGCATTTT.

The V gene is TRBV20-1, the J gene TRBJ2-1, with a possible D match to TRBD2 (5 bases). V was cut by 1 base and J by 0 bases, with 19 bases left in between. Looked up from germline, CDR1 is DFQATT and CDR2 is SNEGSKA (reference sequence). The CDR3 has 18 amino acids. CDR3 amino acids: CSARVVSSSGSSYNEQFF. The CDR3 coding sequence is TGCAGTGCTAGAGTCGTGTCTAGCTCGGGAAGCTCCTACAATGAGCAGTTCTTC.

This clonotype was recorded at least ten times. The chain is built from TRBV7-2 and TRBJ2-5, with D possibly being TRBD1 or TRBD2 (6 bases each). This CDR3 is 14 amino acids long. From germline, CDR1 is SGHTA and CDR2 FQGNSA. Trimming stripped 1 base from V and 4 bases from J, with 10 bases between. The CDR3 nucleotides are TGTGCCAGCAGCTTAGTCGGGGGCGGAGAGACCCAGTACTTC. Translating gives CASSLVGGGETQYF.

CDR3 DNA sequence: TGTGCCAGCAGCCAAGATGGGGGACTAGCGGGAACCGGGGAGCTGTTTTTT. It codes for CASSQDGGLAGTGELFF. The chain uses TRBV14 and TRBJ2-2, with 13 bases identical to TRBD2. The V segment lost 0 bases and the J segment 5 bases; nucleotides outside the gene matches: 3. Per germline, CDR1 SGHDN and CDR2 FVKESK. The CDR3 loop spans 17 amino acids.

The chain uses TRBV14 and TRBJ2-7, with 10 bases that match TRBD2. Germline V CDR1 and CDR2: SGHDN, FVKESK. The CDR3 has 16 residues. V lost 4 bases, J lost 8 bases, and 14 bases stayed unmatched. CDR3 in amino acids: CASSLPEASGSKKQYF. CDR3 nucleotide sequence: TGTGCCAGCAGCCTCCCCGAGGCTAGCGGGAGTAAGAAGCAGTACTTC.

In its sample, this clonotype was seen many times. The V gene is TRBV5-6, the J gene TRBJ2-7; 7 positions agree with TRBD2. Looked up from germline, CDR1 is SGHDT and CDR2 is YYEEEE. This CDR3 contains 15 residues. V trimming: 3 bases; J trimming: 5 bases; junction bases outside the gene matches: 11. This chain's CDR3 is CASSYYPLAENEQYV. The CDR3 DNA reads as TGTGCCAGCAGCTATTATCCCCTAGCGGAAAACGAGCAGTACGTC.

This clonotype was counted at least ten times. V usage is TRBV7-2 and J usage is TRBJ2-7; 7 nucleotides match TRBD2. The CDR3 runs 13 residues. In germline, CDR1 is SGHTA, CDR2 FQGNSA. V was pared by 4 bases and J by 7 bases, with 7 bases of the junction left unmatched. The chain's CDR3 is CASSSNQGGEQYV. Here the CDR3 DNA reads TGTGCCAGCAGCTCCAACCAGGGAGGGGAGCAGTACGTC.

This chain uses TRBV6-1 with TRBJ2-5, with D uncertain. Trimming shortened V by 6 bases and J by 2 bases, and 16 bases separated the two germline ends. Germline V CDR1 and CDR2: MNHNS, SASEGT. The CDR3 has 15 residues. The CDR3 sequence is CASREPRHFQETQYF. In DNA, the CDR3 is TGTGCCAGCAGGGAACCCCGACATTTTCAAGAGACCCAGTACTTC.

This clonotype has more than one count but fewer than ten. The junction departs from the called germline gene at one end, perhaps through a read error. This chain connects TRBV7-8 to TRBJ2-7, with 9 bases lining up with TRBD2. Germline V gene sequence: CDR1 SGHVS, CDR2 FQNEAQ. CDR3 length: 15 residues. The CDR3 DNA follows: TGTGCCAGCAGCTTAGGTAGCGGGAGTCTCTACAAGCAGTACTTC. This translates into CASSLGSGSLYKQYF. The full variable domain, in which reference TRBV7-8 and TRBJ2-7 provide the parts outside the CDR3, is GAGVSQSPRYKVAKRGQDVALRCDPISGHVSLFWYQQALGQGPEFLTYFQNEAQLDKSGLPSDRFFAERPEGSVSTLKIQRTQQEDSAVYLCASSLGSGSLYKQYFGPGTRLTVT.

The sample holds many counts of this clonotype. For the CDR3, the DNA is TGTGCCAGCAGCTTAACAAATATGGAGACCCAGTACTTC. It yields the protein CASSLTNMETQYF. This chain links TRBV7-3 with TRBJ2-5; D unresolved. Trimming pared 0 bases from V and 5 bases from J, leaving 7 bases between. There are 13 residues in the CDR3. Germline V gene sequence: CDR1 SGHTA, CDR2 FQGTGA.

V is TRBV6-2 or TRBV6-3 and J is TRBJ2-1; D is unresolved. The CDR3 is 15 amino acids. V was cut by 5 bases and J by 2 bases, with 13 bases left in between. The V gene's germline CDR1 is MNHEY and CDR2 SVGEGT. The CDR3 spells CASSKHEKTYNEQFF. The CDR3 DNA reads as TGTGCCAGCAGTAAACACGAGAAAACCTACAATGAGCAGTTCTTC.

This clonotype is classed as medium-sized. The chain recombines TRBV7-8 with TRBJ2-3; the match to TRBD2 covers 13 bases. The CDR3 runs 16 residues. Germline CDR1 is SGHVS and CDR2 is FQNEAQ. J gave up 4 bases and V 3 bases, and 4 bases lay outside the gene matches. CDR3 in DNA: TGTGCCAGCAGCTTGGGACTAGCGGGACCCGCAGATACGCAGTATTTT. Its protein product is CASSLGLAGPADTQYF.

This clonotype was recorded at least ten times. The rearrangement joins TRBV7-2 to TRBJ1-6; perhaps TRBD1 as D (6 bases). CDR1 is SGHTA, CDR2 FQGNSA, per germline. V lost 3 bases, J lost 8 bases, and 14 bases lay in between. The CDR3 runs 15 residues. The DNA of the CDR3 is TGTGCCAGCAGCTTTAGGGGGGGGCTCGATTCACCCCTCCACTTT. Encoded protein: CASSFRGGLDSPLHF. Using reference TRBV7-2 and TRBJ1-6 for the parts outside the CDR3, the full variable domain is GAGVSQSPSNKVTEKGKDVELRCDPISGHTALYWYRQSLGQGLEFLIYFQGNSAPDKSGLPSDRFSAERTGGSVSTLTIQRTQQEDSAVYLCASSFRGGLDSPLHFGNGTRLTVT.

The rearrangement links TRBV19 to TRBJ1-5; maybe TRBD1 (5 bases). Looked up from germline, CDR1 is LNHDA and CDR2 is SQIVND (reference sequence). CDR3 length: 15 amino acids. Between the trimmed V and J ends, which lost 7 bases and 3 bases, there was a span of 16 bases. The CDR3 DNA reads TGTGCCAGTATTAAGGGGCAGGAGTTCAATCAGCCCCAGCATTTT. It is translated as CASIKGQEFNQPQHF.

CDR3: CASSPMDRDEQYV. The DNA for the CDR3 is TGTGCCAGCTCACCTATGGACAGGGACGAGCAGTACGTC. V gene TRBV18 combines with J gene TRBJ2-7, with 8 bases aligning to TRBD1. Germline V gene data show CDR1 as KGHSH and CDR2 as LQKENI. The CDR3 contains 13 residues. The junction had 3 bases not matched to a gene; V was cut back by 3 bases and J by 5 bases.